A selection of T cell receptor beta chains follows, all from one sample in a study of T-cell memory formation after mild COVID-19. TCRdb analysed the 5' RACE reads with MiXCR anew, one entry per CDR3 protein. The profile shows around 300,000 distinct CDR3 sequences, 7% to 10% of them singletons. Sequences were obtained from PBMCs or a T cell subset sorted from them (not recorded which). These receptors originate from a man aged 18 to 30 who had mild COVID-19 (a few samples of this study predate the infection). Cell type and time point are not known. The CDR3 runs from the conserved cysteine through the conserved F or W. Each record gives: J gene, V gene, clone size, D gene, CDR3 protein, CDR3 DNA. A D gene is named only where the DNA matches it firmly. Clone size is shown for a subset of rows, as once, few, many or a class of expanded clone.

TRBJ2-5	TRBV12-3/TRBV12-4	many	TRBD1	CASTPDREHEETQYF	TGTGCCAGCACCCCGGACAGGGAGCATGAAGAGACCCAGTACTTC
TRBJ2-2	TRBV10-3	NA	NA	CAISQSHNGELFF	TGTGCCATCAGCCAGTCTCACAACGGGGAGCTGTTTTTT
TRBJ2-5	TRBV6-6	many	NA	CASSRSEYETQYF	TGTGCCAGCAGCCGATCGGAGTACGAGACCCAGTACTTC
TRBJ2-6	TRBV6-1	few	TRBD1	CASSERDRVHSGANVLTF	TGTGCCAGCAGTGAAAGGGACAGGGTTCATAGTGGGGCCAACGTCCTGACTTTC
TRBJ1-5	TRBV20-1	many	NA	CSADTYSNQPQHF	TGCAGTGCTGACACGTATAGCAATCAGCCCCAGCATTTT
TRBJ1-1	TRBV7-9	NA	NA	CASSLGVSEAFF	TGTGCCAGCAGCTTAGGAGTGAGTGAAGCTTTCTTT
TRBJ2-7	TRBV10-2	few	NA	CASSVAASSYEQYF	TGCGCCAGCAGCGTAGCGGCCAGCTCCTACGAGCAGTACTTC
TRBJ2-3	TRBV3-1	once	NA	CASSQETLEGTDTQYF	TGTGCCAGCAGCCAAGAGACGTTGGAGGGCACAGATACGCAGTATTTT
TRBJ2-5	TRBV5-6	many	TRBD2	CASSPGLQRGKETQYF	TGTGCCAGCAGCCCCGGCCTTCAGCGGGGGAAAGAGACCCAGTACTTC
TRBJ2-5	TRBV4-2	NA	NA	CASSTRDGETQYF	TGTGCCAGCAGCACCAGAGACGGGGAGACCCAGTACTTC
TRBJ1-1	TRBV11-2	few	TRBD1	CASSLGVDRANTEAFF	TGTGCCAGCAGCTTAGGGGTAGACAGGGCGAACACTGAAGCTTTCTTT
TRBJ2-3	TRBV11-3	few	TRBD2	CASSQGLAGDTQYF	TGTGCCAGCAGCCAGGGACTAGCGGGGGATACGCAGTATTTT
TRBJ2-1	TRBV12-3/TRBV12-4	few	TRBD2	CASSLYGGTYNEQFF	TGTGCCAGCAGTTTATACGGGGGGACCTACAATGAGCAGTTCTTC
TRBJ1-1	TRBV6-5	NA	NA	CASSYFSVGANTEAFF	TGTGCCAGCAGTTACTTCTCGGTAGGTGCGAACACTGAAGCTTTCTTT
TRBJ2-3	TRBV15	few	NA	CATSSGFQDTQYF	TGTGCCACCAGCAGCGGGTTCCAAGATACGCAGTATTTT
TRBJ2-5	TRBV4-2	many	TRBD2	CASSQDPGGQETQYF	TGTGCCAGCAGCCAAGATCCGGGGGGCCAAGAGACCCAGTACTTC
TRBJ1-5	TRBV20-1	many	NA	CSARDSFSVLQPQHF	TGCAGTGCTAGAGATTCCTTTTCAGTCCTACAGCCCCAGCATTTT
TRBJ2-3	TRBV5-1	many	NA	CASSFQGTDTQYF	TGTGCCAGCAGTTTTCAGGGCACAGATACGCAGTATTTT
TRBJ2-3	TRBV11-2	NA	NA	CASSLAAFEGPDTQYF	TGTGCCAGCAGCTTGGCGGCATTCGAGGGTCCAGATACGCAGTATTTT
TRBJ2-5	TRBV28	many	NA	CASSSGVYETQYF	TGTGCCAGCAGTTCCGGGGTCTATGAGACCCAGTACTTC
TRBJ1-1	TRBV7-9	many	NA	CASSSGPRNTEAFF	TGTGCCAGCAGCTCCGGACCGAGGAACACTGAAGCTTTCTTT
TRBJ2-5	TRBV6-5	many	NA	CASSYSWGGAQETQYF	TGTGCCAGCAGTTACTCGTGGGGGGGGGCCCAGGAGACCCAGTACTTC
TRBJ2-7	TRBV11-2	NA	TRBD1	CASSSRTGSGEQYF	TGTGCCAGCAGCTCAAGGACAGGAAGTGGCGAGCAGTACTTC
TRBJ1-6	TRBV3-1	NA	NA	CASSLLGQNYNSPLHF	TGTGCCAGCAGCCTTCTTGGACAGAACTATAATTCACCCCTCCACTTT
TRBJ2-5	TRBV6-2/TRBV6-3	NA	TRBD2	CASSYRPWTSLGETQYF	TGTGCCAGCAGTTACCGACCTTGGACTAGCCTCGGGGAGACCCAGTACTTC
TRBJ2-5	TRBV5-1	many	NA	CASSLATDQETQYF	TGCGCCAGCAGCTTGGCGACAGACCAAGAGACCCAGTACTTC